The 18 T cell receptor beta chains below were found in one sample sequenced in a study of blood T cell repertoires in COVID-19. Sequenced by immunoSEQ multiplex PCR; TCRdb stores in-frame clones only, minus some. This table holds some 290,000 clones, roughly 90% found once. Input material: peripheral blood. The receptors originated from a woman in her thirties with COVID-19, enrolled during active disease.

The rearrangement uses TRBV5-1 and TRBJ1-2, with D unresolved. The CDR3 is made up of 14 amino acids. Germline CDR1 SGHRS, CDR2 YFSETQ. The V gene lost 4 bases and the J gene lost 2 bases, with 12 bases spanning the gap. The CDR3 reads CASSENAPNYGYTF. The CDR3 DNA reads TGCGCCAGCAGCGAGAACGCTCCGAACTATGGCTACACCTTC.

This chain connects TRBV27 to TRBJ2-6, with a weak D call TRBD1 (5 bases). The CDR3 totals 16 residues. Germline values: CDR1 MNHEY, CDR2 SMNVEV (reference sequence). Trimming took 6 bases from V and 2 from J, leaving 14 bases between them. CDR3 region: CASRYSGLAGANVLTF. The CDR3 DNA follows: TGTGCCAGCAGATATTCAGGGTTGGCTGGGGCCAACGTCCTGACTTTC.

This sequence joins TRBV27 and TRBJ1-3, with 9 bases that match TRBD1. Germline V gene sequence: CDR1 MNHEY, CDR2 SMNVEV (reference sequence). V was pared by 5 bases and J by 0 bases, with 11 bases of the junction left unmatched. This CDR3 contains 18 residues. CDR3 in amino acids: CASSRQGGRRSSGNTIYF. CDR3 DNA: TGTGCCAGCAGTAGACAGGGGGGGAGAAGGAGCTCTGGAAACACCATATATTTT.

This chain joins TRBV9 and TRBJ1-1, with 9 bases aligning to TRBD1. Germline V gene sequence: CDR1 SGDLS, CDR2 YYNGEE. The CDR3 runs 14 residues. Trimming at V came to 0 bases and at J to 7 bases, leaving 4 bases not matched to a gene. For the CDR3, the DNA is TGTGCCAGCAGCGTAGAAGGACAGGGGCTTGAAGCTTTCTTT. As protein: CASSVEGQGLEAFF.

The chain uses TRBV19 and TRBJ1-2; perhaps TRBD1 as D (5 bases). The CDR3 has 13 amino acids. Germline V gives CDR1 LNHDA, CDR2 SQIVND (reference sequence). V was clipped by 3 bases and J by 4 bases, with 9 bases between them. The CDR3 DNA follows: TGTGCCAGTAGTATCCTGGACATCTATGGCTACACCTTC. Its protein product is CASSILDIYGYTF.

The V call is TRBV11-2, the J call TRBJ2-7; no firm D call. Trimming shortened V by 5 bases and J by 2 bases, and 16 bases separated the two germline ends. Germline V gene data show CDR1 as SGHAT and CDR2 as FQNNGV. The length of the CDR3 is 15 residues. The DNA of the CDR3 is TGTGCCAGCAGCCCTAGTACGACGCTTACCTACGAGCAGTACTTC. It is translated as CASSPSTTLTYEQYF.

This CDR3 is CASSGVDRGGYGYTF. The CDR3 bases are TGTGCCAGCAGTGGTGTGGACAGGGGCGGCTATGGCTACACCTTC. V usage is TRBV25-1 and J usage is TRBJ1-2, with 9 bases that match TRBD1. V shed 4 bases and J 4 bases; nucleotides not matched to a gene: 7. From germline, CDR1 is MGHDK and CDR2 SYGVNS. CDR3 length: 15 residues.

The CDR3 reads CAISESWWQGRYGYTF. CDR3 DNA sequence: TGTGCCATCAGTGAGTCATGGTGGCAGGGCCGCTATGGCTACACCTTC. The chain uses TRBV10-3 and TRBJ1-2, with TRBD1 as a possible D gene (5 bases). CDR1 is ENHRY and CDR2 is SYGVKD in the germline V gene. Trimming took 0 bases from V and 4 from J, leaving 15 bases between them. CDR3 length equals 16 residues.

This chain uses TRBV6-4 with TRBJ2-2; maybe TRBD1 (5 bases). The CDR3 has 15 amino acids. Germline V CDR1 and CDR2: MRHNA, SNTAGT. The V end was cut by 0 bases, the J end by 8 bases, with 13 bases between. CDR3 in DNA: TGTGCCAGCAGTGACTCCAACAGGCCTGGGGGGGAGCTGTTTTTT. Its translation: CASSDSNRPGGELFF.

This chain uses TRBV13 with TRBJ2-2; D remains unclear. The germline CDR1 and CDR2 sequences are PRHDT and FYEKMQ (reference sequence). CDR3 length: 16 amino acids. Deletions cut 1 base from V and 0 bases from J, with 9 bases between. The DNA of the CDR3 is TGTGCCAGCAGCTTAGTAGCAGTCGCGAACACCGGGGAGCTGTTTTTT. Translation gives CASSLVAVANTGELFF.

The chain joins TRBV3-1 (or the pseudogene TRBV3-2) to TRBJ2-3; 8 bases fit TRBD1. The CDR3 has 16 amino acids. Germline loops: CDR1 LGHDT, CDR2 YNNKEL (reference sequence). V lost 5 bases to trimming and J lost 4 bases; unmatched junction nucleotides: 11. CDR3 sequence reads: CASSSLGQGRSDTQYF. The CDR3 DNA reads TGTGCCAGCAGCAGCCTCGGACAGGGAAGATCAGATACGCAGTATTTT.

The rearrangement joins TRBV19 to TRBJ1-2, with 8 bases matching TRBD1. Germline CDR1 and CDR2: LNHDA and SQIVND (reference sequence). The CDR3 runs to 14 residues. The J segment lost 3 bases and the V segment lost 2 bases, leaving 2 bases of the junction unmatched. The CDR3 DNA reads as TGTGCCAGTAGTATACAGGGGGCGGACTATGGCTACACCTTC. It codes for CASSIQGADYGYTF.

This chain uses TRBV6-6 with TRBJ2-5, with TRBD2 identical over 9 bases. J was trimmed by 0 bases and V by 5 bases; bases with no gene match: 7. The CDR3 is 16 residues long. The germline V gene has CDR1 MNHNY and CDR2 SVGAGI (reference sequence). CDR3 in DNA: TGTGCCAGCAGTCCACAGACTAGCGGAAACCAAGAGACCCAGTACTTC. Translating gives CASSPQTSGNQETQYF.

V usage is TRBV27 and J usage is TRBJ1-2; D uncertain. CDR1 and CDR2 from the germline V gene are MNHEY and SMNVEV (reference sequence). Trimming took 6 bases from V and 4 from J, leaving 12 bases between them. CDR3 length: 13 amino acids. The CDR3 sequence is CASREQTPYGYTF. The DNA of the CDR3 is TGTGCCAGCAGGGAGCAGACCCCCTATGGCTACACCTTC.

The CDR3 region is CASSQGTGNTIYF. CDR3 bases: TGTGCCAGCAGTCAGGGAACTGGAAACACCATATATTTT. V gene TRBV7-2 combines with J gene TRBJ1-3, with D perhaps TRBD1 (5 bases). Trimming stripped 6 bases from V and 2 bases from J, with 8 bases between. Germline V gene sequence: CDR1 SGHTA, CDR2 FQGNSA. The CDR3 runs 13 residues.

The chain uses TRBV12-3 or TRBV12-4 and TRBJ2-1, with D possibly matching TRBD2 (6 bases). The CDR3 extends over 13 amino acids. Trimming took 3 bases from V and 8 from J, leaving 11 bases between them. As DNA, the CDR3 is TGTGCCAGCAGTTTTGCGGGATCGGATGAGCAGTTCTTC. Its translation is CASSFAGSDEQFF.

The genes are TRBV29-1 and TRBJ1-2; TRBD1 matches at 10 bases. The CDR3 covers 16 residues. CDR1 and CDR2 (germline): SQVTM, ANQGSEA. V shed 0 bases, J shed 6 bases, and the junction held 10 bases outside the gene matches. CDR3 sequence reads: CSVEDPRTGGKHGYTF. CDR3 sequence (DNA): TGCAGCGTTGAAGACCCCAGGACAGGGGGAAAACATGGCTACACCTTC.

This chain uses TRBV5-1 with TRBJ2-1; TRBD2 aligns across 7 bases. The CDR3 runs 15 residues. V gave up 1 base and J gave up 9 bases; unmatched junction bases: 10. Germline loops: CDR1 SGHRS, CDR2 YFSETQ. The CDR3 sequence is CASSLPAGAMGEQFF. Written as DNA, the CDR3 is TGCGCCAGCAGCTTGCCTGCGGGAGCGATGGGTGAGCAGTTCTTC.